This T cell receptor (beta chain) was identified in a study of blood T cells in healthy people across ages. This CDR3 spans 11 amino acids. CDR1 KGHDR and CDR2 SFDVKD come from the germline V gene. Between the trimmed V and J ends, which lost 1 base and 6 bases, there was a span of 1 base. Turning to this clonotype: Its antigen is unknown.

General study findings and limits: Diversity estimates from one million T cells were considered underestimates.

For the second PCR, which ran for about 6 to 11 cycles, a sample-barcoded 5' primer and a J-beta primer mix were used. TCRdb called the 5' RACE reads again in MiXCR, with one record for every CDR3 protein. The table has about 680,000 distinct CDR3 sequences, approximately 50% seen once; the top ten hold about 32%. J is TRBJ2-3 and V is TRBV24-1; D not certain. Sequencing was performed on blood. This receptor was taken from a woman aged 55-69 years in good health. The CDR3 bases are TGTGCCACCAGTGATTTTGATACGCAGTATTTT. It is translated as CATSDFDTQYF.